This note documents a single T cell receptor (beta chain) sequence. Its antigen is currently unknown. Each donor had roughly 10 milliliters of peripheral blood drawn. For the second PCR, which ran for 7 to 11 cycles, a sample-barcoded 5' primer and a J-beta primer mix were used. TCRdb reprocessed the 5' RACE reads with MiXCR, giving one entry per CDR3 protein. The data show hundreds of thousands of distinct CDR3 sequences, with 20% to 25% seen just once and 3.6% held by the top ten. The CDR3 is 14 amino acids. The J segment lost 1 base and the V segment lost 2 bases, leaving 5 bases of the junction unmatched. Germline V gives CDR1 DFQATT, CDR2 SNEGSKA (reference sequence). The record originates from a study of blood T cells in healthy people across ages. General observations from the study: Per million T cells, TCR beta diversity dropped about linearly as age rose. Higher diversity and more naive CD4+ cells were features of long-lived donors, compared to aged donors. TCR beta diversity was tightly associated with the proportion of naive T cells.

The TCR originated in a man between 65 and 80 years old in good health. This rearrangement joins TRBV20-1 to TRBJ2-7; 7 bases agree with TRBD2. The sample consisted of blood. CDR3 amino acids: CSARPSGYSYEQYF. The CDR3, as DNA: TGCAGTGCTAGACCTAGCGGCTATTCCTACGAGCAGTACTTC.